This T cell receptor beta chain was sequenced in a study of cytomegalovirus exposure and HLA in healthy donors. The PCR contained 60 Vbeta and 13 Jbeta primers. Some clones are missing from TCRdb's copy, which holds only in-frame ones; the method was immunoSEQ multiplex PCR. The table records some 90,000 clones, 65% to 80% of them present only once. Study-level points and caveats: A later analysis linked a missense variant in DCLRE1C to the trimming of TCR beta V and J genes. Researchers catalogued under 200 TCR beta chains as cytomegalovirus-associated.

To note about this clone: Antigen specificity is unknown.

Trimming at V came to 0 bases and at J to 1 base, leaving 9 bases not matched to a gene. Looked up from germline, CDR1 is SGDLS and CDR2 is YYNGEE. The length of the CDR3 is 17 residues. Specimen: PBMCs. The chain joins TRBV9 to TRBJ2-7; 8 bases match TRBD1. The sequence came from a female donor in good health and CMV-seropositive. The CDR3 DNA follows: TGTGCCAGCAGCGTAGAGGCTGGGACAGGACCGTCCTACGAGCAGTACTTC. As protein: CASSVEAGTGPSYEQYF.